Listed here are 23 T cell receptor beta chains from one sample, sequenced in a study of read filtering for tumor transcriptome and immune sequencing. This library used roughly 400 ng RNA and molecular barcoded adaptors spanning alpha/delta and beta/gamma chains. TCRdb re-called the reads with MiXCR, one entry per CDR3 protein. Counted here are about 130,000 distinct CDR3 sequences, 10% to 15% occurring once; the ten biggest clones make up roughly 11%. Sequenced material: a population of CD138-negative cells sorted from bone marrow. Every receptor here comes from a donor at least 40 years old with multiple myeloma.

At least ten counts were recorded for this clonotype. The CDR3 region is CATSYENTGELFF. CDR3 nucleotides: TGTGCCACCAGTTATGAGAACACCGGGGAGCTGTTTTTT. The chain links TRBV24-1 to TRBJ2-2; D gene ambiguous. This CDR3 is 13 amino acids long. CDR1 and CDR2 from the germline V gene are KGHDR and SFDVKD. Trimming took 6 bases from V and 1 from J, leaving 5 bases between them.

This chain joins TRBV7-3 and TRBJ1-3; no clear D gene. V lost 4 bases and J lost 0, with 7 bases in between. Germline CDR1 reads SGHTA; CDR2 reads FQGTGA. The CDR3 contains 14 residues. In DNA form, the CDR3 reads TGTGCCAGCAGCTCCACAAACTCTGGAAACACCATATATTTT. This translates into CASSSTNSGNTIYF. Complete variable domain (other parts from reference TRBV7-3 and TRBJ1-3): GAGVSQTPSNKVTEKGKYVELRCDPISGHTALYWYRQSLGQGPEFLIYFQGTGAADDSGLPNDRFFAVRPEGSVSTLKIQRTERGDSAVYLCASSSTNSGNTIYFGEGSWLTVV.

This clonotype has a count of ten or more. The V call is TRBV20-1, the J call TRBJ1-3; maybe TRBD1 (6 bases). The V gene's germline CDR1 is DFQATT and CDR2 SNEGSKA (reference sequence). V lost 2 bases to trimming and J lost 2 bases, with 10 bases between them. The CDR3 spans 14 residues. The chain's CDR3 is CSARNRETGNTIYF. Here the CDR3 DNA reads TGCAGTGCTAGAAACAGGGAAACTGGAAACACCATATATTTT.

This clonotype came up many times. V is TRBV18 and J is TRBJ1-4; possibly TRBD1 for D (5 bases). V lost 0 bases to trimming and J lost 0 bases, with 14 bases between them. Germline CDR1 and CDR2: KGHSH and LQKENI. The CDR3 is 18 residues long. Written as DNA, the CDR3 is TGTGCCAGCTCACCACCGGGGCAGGACTTCGCAACTAATGAAAAACTGTTTTTT. Translation: CASSPPGQDFATNEKLFF.

Note on this clonotype: A much larger clone is a single base away; this may be a read error. The chain joins TRBV6-1 to TRBJ1-2; 7 positions match TRBD1. The CDR3 consists of 13 residues. Looked up from germline, CDR1 is MNHNS and CDR2 is SASEGT. This CDR3 is CASSYRDSYGYAF. The CDR3 DNA follows: TGTGCCAGCAGTTACCGGGACAGCTATGGCTACGCCTTC.

This clonotype was detected ten times or more. The junction departs from germline at one end; a sequencing error may be responsible. The chain carries TRBV5-1 and TRBJ2-1, with D possibly TRBD1 on 6 matching bases. Germline V gene data show CDR1 as SGHRS and CDR2 as YFSETQ. The CDR3 consists of 13 residues. The CDR3 protein is CASSFGQNNEQFF. The CDR3 DNA follows: TGTGCTAGCAGCTTCGGACAGAACAATGAGCAGTTCTTC.

Ten or more counts support this clonotype. This chain joins TRBV4-1 and TRBJ2-1, with D possibly matching TRBD2 (7 bases). Germline CDR1 is MGHRA and CDR2 is YSYEKL. Trimming took 3 bases from V and 10 from J, leaving 16 bases between them. This CDR3 has 14 residues. The CDR3 reads CASSQGPTGGEQFF. The CDR3 DNA is TGCGCCAGCAGCCAGGGCCCGACGGGGGGCGAGCAGTTCTTC.

This clonotype occurred many times. The CDR3 here is CASKGGIDQPQHF. The CDR3 DNA reads TGTGCCAGCAAAGGGGGCATTGATCAGCCCCAGCATTTT. This chain connects TRBV7-2 to TRBJ1-5; 7 positions match TRBD1. Germline CDR1 is SGHTA and CDR2 is FQGNSA. After removal of 7 bases from V and 5 bases from J, the junction contained 5 bases not matched to a gene. The CDR3 has 13 amino acids.

There are many counts of this clonotype. The J gene is TRBJ2-1, the V gene TRBV7-8; the match to TRBD2 covers 8 bases. Germline V CDR1 and CDR2: SGHVS, FQNEAQ. This CDR3 is 16 amino acids long. The trim removed 5 bases at V and 8 bases at J, leaving 14 bases unmatched. CDR3 sequence: CASSVWPGGGGDEQFF. CDR3 coding DNA: TGTGCCAGCAGCGTATGGCCCGGGGGGGGTGGAGATGAGCAGTTCTTC. Together with reference TRBV7-8 and TRBJ2-1, the CDR3 gives the full variable domain: GAGVSQSPRYKVAKRGQDVALRCDPISGHVSLFWYQQALGQGPEFLTYFQNEAQLDKSGLPSDRFFAERPEGSVSTLKIQRTQQEDSAVYLCASSVWPGGGGDEQFFGPGTRLTVL.

This clonotype was observed at least ten times. The chain carries TRBV5-1 and TRBJ1-1; D not certain. CDR3 length: 14 amino acids. Germline CDR1 is SGHRS and CDR2 is YFSETQ. V was trimmed by 4 bases and J by 2 bases, leaving 12 bases between them. DNA of the CDR3: TGCGCCAGCAGCCCGTCCGCGGTAAACACTGAAGCTTTCTTT. Encoded protein: CASSPSAVNTEAFF. Together with reference TRBV5-1 and TRBJ1-1, the CDR3 gives the full variable domain: KAGVTQTPRYLIKTRGQQVTLSCSPISGHRSVSWYQQTPGQGLQFLFEYFSETQRNKGNFPGRFSGRQFSNSRSEMNVSTLELGDSALYLCASSPSAVNTEAFFGQGTRLTVV.

This clonotype has a handful of counts. Possible read error: a much larger clone is one base away. The rearrangement links TRBV29-1 to TRBJ2-7, with D perhaps TRBD1 (5 bases). This CDR3 has 11 amino acids. Trimming shortened V by 4 bases and J by 6 bases, and 10 bases separated the two germline ends. From germline, CDR1 is SQVTM and CDR2 ANQGSEA. CDR3 sequence reads: CSVVGACEQYF. CDR3 coding DNA: TGCAGCGTTGTAGGGGCCTGCGAGCAGTACTTC.

This clonotype was found many times. V usage is TRBV29-1 and J usage is TRBJ2-2; TRBD1 agrees at 9 bases. After removal of 7 bases from V and 4 bases from J, the junction contained 4 bases not matched to a gene. The germline V gene has CDR1 SQVTM and CDR2 ANQGSEA. CDR3 length: 13 residues. The CDR3 DNA reads TGCAGCGGTGGACAGGGGCTCACCGGGGAGCTGTTTTTT. It is translated as CSGGQGLTGELFF.

Of note for this clonotype: Compared with germline, one end of the junction differs, possibly owing to a read error. The chain joins TRBV19 to TRBJ2-2, with D perhaps matching TRBD2 (5 bases). Germline values: CDR1 LNHDA, CDR2 SQIVND (reference sequence). This CDR3 has 16 amino acids. DNA for the CDR3: TGTGCCAGTAGTACAACAACGTTCGATCACACCGGGGTGCTGTTTTTT. It translates to CASSTTTFDHTGVLFF.

This clonotype appeared many times. V is TRBV7-9 and J is TRBJ2-7, with 7 bases lining up with TRBD2. Germline V lookup: CDR1 SEHNR, CDR2 FQNEAQ (reference sequence). The V segment lost 0 bases and the J segment 5 bases; nucleotides outside the gene matches: 7. The CDR3 loop spans 15 amino acids. The CDR3 loop reads CASSLAAGVNHEQYF. The DNA for the CDR3 is TGTGCCAGCAGCTTAGCGGCGGGAGTCAACCACGAGCAGTACTTC.

As regards this clonotype: This could be a read error, since a much larger clone is one nucleotide away. The chain links TRBV20-1 to TRBJ2-4; 11 bases are a match to TRBD2. Looked up from germline, CDR1 is DFQATT and CDR2 is SNEGSKA (reference sequence). Losses at the gene ends were 5 bases for V and 0 bases for J; bases not matched to a gene: 15. The CDR3 has 19 residues. CDR3 nucleotide sequence: TGCAGTGCTTCCCACCGGATAGCGGGAGGGGGTCTAGCCAAAAACATTCAGTACTTC. Protein: CSASHRIAGGGLAKNIQYF.

This clonotype occurred once. A clone one base away is much larger, so this may be a read error. Here the CDR3 DNA reads TGTGCCAGCAGTCGGACTTGCGGGAGGTACGAGCAGTACTTC. Translation: CASSRTCGRYEQYF. This chain uses TRBV6-6 with TRBJ2-7, with 8 positions matching TRBD2. J was trimmed by 4 bases and V by 5 bases; bases with no gene match: 7. Germline CDR1 is MNHNY and CDR2 is SVGAGI (reference sequence). The CDR3 extends over 14 amino acids.

Regarding this clonotype: A junction end diverges from the germline sequence, so it may reflect a read error. The chain joins TRBV6-6 to TRBJ1-1, with D unclear. The CDR3 sequence is 14 residues long. CDR1 is MNHNY, CDR2 SVGAGI, per germline (reference sequence). The CDR3, as DNA: TGTGCCAGCAGTTTTTATTCCCCGGTGCGTGAAGCCTTCTTT. Amino acids: CASSFYSPVREAFF.

In regard to this clonotype: A much larger clone differs by one base, so this may be a read error. The chain combines TRBV3-1 with TRBJ1-1; the D is unclear. Germline CDR1 and CDR2: LGHDT and YNNKEL (reference sequence). The CDR3 consists of 14 residues. CDR3 DNA sequence: TGTGCCGGCAGCCTGAGGAGCGGGAACACTGAAGCTTTCTTT. This translates into CAGSLRSGNTEAFF. Full variable domain (remainder filled in from reference TRBV3-1 and TRBJ1-1): DTAVSQTPKYLVTQMGNDKSIKCEQNLGHDTMYWYKQDSKKFLKIMFSYNNKELIINETVPNRFSPKSPDKAHLNLHINSLELGDSAVYFCAGSLRSGNTEAFFGQGTRLTVV.

This clonotype appeared a few times. The chain couples TRBV19 to TRBJ2-1; D could derive from TRBD1 or TRBD2 (5 bases each). The CDR3 runs 16 residues. Trimming pared 5 bases from V and 4 bases from J, leaving 18 bases between. The germline CDR1 and CDR2 sequences are LNHDA and SQIVND (reference sequence). The CDR3 DNA is TGTGCCAGTAGTTCACCTGGGGACCCGACTTACAATGAGCAGTTCTTC. This gives the protein CASSSPGDPTYNEQFF.

This clonotype has a count of ten or more. V usage is TRBV6-6 and J usage is TRBJ2-7; 7 bases match TRBD2. The CDR3 extends over 12 amino acids. Germline trimming cut 8 bases from V and 0 bases from J; bases unmatched to any gene: 1. Germline loops: CDR1 MNHNY, CDR2 SVGAGI (reference sequence). The DNA of the CDR3 is TGTGCCAGCGAGCGGGACTCCTACGAGCAGTACTTC. Protein product: CASERDSYEQYF.

This clonotype was counted many times. This CDR3 reads CSVGYRTTDTQYF. The CDR3 bases are TGCAGCGTTGGCTACCGGACCACAGATACGCAGTATTTT. The chain combines TRBV29-1 with TRBJ2-3, with D unclear. The ends were cut back, 4 bases at V and 2 bases at J, with 10 bases in the middle. Germline V gene data show CDR1 as SQVTM and CDR2 as ANQGSEA. The CDR3 consists of 13 residues.

The V call is TRBV12-3 or TRBV12-4, the J call TRBJ1-1, with 8 bases matching TRBD1. The CDR3 spans 16 residues. V trimming: 3 bases; J trimming: 5 bases; junction bases outside the gene matches: 11. DNA for the CDR3: TGTGCCAGCAGTTTGTGGGGCGACAGGGGAGGAACTGAAGCTTTCTTT. Translation gives CASSLWGDRGGTEAFF.

This clonotype was counted at least ten times. The V gene is TRBV10-3, the J gene TRBJ2-3; TRBD2 matches at 10 bases. The CDR3 spans 17 residues. The germline CDR1 and CDR2 sequences are ENHRY and SYGVKD. The ends lost 8 bases at V and 0 bases at J; junction bases unmatched: 11. CDR3 sequence: CAIGASGGAVSTDTQYF. In DNA form, the CDR3 reads TGTGCCATCGGGGCCAGCGGGGGGGCCGTTAGCACAGATACGCAGTATTTT.